One sample yielded the 12 T cell receptor beta chains listed below, sequenced in a study of chemoradiotherapy in HPV16-positive cancers. Sequencing was performed with immunoSEQ multiplex PCR; in TCRdb, only in-frame clones are kept and a portion is missing. The sample carries 55,000 to 85,000 clones, 88% recorded once. The sample in question was blood, obtained from a patient who underwent chemoradiotherapy. The receptors derive from a human donor with HPV-associated anogenital cancer.

The chain combines TRBV10-1 with TRBJ1-1, with no clear D. Looked up from germline, CDR1 is WNHNN and CDR2 is SYGVQD (reference sequence). Trimming removed 8 bases from V and 6 bases from J, with 10 bases in between. The CDR3 extends over 11 amino acids. The CDR3 reads CASSNFAEAFF. The CDR3 DNA reads as TGCGCCAGCTCAAATTTCGCTGAAGCTTTCTTT.

The rearrangement uses TRBV28 and TRBJ2-5; TRBD1 matches at 8 bases. Germline CDR1 is MDHEN and CDR2 is SYDVKM. V was clipped by 5 bases and J by 4 bases; unmatched bases: 15. The CDR3 length is 17 residues. CDR3 coding DNA: TGTGCCAGCAGTCCCCCGAAGGGACAGGTGGGGGGAGAGACCCAGTACTTC. It specifies CASSPPKGQVGGETQYF. Full variable domain (remainder filled in from reference TRBV28 and TRBJ2-5): DVKVTQSSRYLVKRTGEKVFLECVQDMDHENMFWYRQDPGLGLRLIYFSYDVKMKEKGDIPEGYSVSREKKERFSLILESASTNQTSMYLCASSPPKGQVGGETQYFGPGTRLLVL.

The chain combines TRBV11-2 with TRBJ2-3; D gene unclear. Between the trimmed V and J ends, which lost 3 bases and 0 bases, there was a span of 10 bases. The germline V gene has CDR1 SGHAT and CDR2 FQNNGV. This CDR3 spans 15 amino acids. The CDR3 loop is CASSLTRFSTDTQYF. CDR3 nucleotides: TGTGCCAGCAGCTTGACGCGGTTTAGCACAGATACGCAGTATTTT.

The table lists this clone with a count of one. CDR3 amino acids: CASTQGWGATNEKLFF. CDR3 coding DNA: TGCGCCAGCACCCAGGGCTGGGGAGCAACTAATGAAAAACTGTTTTTT. The chain links TRBV4-1 to TRBJ1-4, with D perhaps TRBD1 (5 bases). Trimming took 7 bases from V and 0 from J, leaving 15 bases between them. CDR1 and CDR2 from the germline V gene are MGHRA and YSYEKL. The CDR3 totals 16 residues.

This sequence joins TRBV5-4 and TRBJ2-7; D is undetermined. Between the trimmed V and J ends, which lost 4 bases and 3 bases, there was a span of 20 bases. The CDR3 is 16 residues long. Germline V gene data show CDR1 as SGHNT and CDR2 as YYREEE (reference sequence). The CDR3 is CASSASRPAGYYEQYF. CDR3 coding DNA: TGTGCCAGCAGCGCTTCGAGGCCGGCAGGATACTACGAGCAGTACTTC.

V and J are TRBV11-2 and TRBJ2-2; no reliable D call. The germline V and J ends were trimmed by 5 bases and 5 bases, with 9 bases remaining between them. This CDR3 comprises 13 residues. CDR1 is SGHAT, CDR2 FQNNGV, per germline. The CDR3 sequence: CASSNQATGELFF. DNA of the CDR3: TGTGCCAGCAGCAACCAGGCGACCGGGGAGCTGTTTTTT.

The V gene is TRBV6-1, the J gene TRBJ1-5; D remains unclear. Trimming removed 6 bases from V and 2 bases from J, with 14 bases in between. The germline CDR1 and CDR2 sequences are MNHNS and SASEGT. There are 15 residues in the CDR3. CDR3 nucleotides: TGTGCCAGCAGGCCGACGGACCGTGGCAATCAGCCCCAGCATTTT. This translates into CASRPTDRGNQPQHF.

This sequence joins TRBV7-9 and TRBJ2-2; 7 bases agree with TRBD1. The CDR3 contains 13 residues. Trimming cost V 5 bases and J 11 bases; bases outside gene matches: 8. Germline values: CDR1 SEHNR, CDR2 FQNEAQ (reference sequence). CDR3 sequence (DNA): TGTGCCAGCAGCCCCAGACAGGGAATAGAGCTGTTTTTT. This translates into CASSPRQGIELFF.

This clone was counted a few times. This rearrangement joins TRBV7-9 to TRBJ1-1; a possible D gene is TRBD1 (6 bases). Deletions cut 5 bases from V and 1 base from J, with 14 bases between. Germline V gene sequence: CDR1 SEHNR, CDR2 FQNEAQ (reference sequence). The CDR3 runs 15 residues. The CDR3 here is CASSQTTGQNTEAFF. For the CDR3, the DNA is TGTGCCAGCAGCCAGACCACGGGACAGAACACTGAAGCTTTCTTT. The entire variable domain, with the rest obtained from reference TRBV7-9 and TRBJ1-1, is as follows: DTGVSQNPRHKITKRGQNVTFRCDPISEHNRLYWYRQTLGQGPEFLTYFQNEAQLEKSRLLSDRFSAERPKGSFSTLEIQRTEQGDSAMYLCASSQTTGQNTEAFFGQGTRLTVV.

A few counts support this clone. The chain uses TRBV11-1 and TRBJ1-5, with 7 nucleotides matching TRBD1. The germline CDR1 and CDR2 sequences are SGHAT and FQDESV (reference sequence). The CDR3 runs to 16 residues. V shed 4 bases and J 2 bases; nucleotides not matched to a gene: 8. CDR3 sequence (DNA): TGTGCCAGCAGCTCCCCCACAGGGGTAGGCAATCAGCCCCAGCATTTT. As protein: CASSSPTGVGNQPQHF.

This chain links TRBV4-1 with TRBJ1-3; D unclear. The CDR3 is 15 residues long. Trimming left V 0 bases short and J 0 bases short, with 6 bases between. Germline V gene data show CDR1 as MGHRA and CDR2 as YSYEKL. This chain's CDR3 is CASSQERVSGNTIYF. CDR3 DNA: TGCGCCAGCAGCCAAGAAAGGGTCTCTGGAAACACCATATATTTT.

The gene calls are TRBV19 and TRBJ2-5; D is possibly TRBD1 or TRBD2 (6 bases each). The CDR3 contains 19 residues. V lost 0 bases, J lost 2 bases, and 22 bases lay in between. Germline CDR1 reads LNHDA; CDR2 reads SQIVND (reference sequence). The CDR3 DNA sequence: TGTGCCAGTAGTATAGATGTCCCGGCCGGGGGCCACCATCAAGAGACCCAGTACTTC. Amino acids: CASSIDVPAGGHHQETQYF.